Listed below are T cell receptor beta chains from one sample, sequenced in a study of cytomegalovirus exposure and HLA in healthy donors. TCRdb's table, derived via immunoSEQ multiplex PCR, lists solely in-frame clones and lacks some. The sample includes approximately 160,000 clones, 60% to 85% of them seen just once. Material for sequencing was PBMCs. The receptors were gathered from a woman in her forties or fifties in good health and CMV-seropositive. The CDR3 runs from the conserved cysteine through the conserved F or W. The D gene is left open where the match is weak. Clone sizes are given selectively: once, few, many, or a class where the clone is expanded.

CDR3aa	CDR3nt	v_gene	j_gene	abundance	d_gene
CASSPRDTYMNTEAFF	TGTGCCAGCTCACCAAGGGACACCTACATGAACACTGAAGCTTTCTTT	TRBV18	TRBJ1-1	few	-
CASSPRKLTGNTIYF	TGTGCCAGCAGCCCACGAAAGCTTACTGGAAACACCATATATTTT	TRBV7-2	TRBJ1-3	-	-
CASSLVSPNTEAFF	TGCGCCAGCAGCTTGGTTAGTCCGAACACTGAAGCTTTCTTT	TRBV5-1	TRBJ1-1	-	-
CASSRTGEGGTEAFF	TGTGCCAGCAGCCGGACAGGGGAGGGGGGGACTGAAGCTTTCTTT	TRBV7-3	TRBJ1-1	few	TRBD1
CASSLGQGSYNEQFF	TGCGCCAGCAGCTTAGGACAGGGGTCCTACAATGAGCAGTTCTTC	TRBV5-1	TRBJ2-1	once	TRBD1
CASSFIAGGSTTNEQFF	TGTGCCAGCAGCTTCATAGCGGGGGGCTCAACGACCAATGAGCAGTTCTTC	TRBV7-3	TRBJ2-1	few	TRBD2
CASSYTTGGNQPQHF	TGTGCCAGCAGTTACACTACAGGGGGCAATCAGCCCCAGCATTTT	TRBV6-5	TRBJ1-5	-	TRBD1
CASSLASTQSTDTQYF	TGCGCCAGCAGCTTGGCATCTACGCAAAGCACAGATACGCAGTATTTT	TRBV5-1	TRBJ2-3	-	-
CASSFGTGINTEAFF	TGTGCCAGCAGTTTCGGGACAGGGATCAACACTGAAGCTTTCTTT	TRBV6-1	TRBJ1-1	few	TRBD1
CASRRGLPGTQYF	TGTGCCAGCAGGCGGGGTCTCCCGGGGACCCAGTACTTC	TRBV6-5	TRBJ2-5	-	-
CASSYSLSNYGYTF	TGTGCCAGCAGTTACTCTCTGAGTAACTATGGCTACACCTTC	TRBV6-5	TRBJ1-2	-	-
CASNKQGYEQYF	TGTGCCAGCAACAAACAGGGCTACGAGCAGTACTTC	TRBV2	TRBJ2-7	-	-
CASSSTDSTDTQYF	TGTGCCAGCAGCTCAACAGACAGCACAGATACGCAGTATTTT	TRBV13	TRBJ2-3	-	-
CASSLWGRGTYGYTF	TGTGCCAGCAGCTTGTGGGGCAGGGGGACTTATGGCTACACCTTC	TRBV5-6	TRBJ1-2	-	TRBD1
CASRLGTGELFF	TGTGCCAGCAGACTCGGCACCGGGGAGCTGTTTTTT	TRBV6-1	TRBJ2-2	-	-
CASSPDSSNQPQHF	TGTGCCAGCAGTCCGGACTCTAGCAATCAGCCCCAGCATTTT	TRBV6-4	TRBJ1-5	-	-
CASSPGLAGSYEQYF	TGTGCCAGCAGTCCAGGACTAGCGGGTTCCTACGAGCAGTACTTC	TRBV11-2	TRBJ2-7	-	TRBD2
CASSTHDETGVGSPLHF	TGTGCCAGCAGCACACATGATGAGACAGGGGTAGGATCACCCCTCCACTTT	TRBV7-9	TRBJ1-6	medium-sized	TRBD1
CASSFGGGGYNEQFF	TGTGCCAGCAGCTTCGGCGGGGGGGGTTACAATGAGCAGTTCTTC	TRBV5-4	TRBJ2-1	-	TRBD2
CASSVYRQDLSYGYTF	TGTGCCAGCAGTGTCTATCGTCAGGATCTCTCCTATGGCTACACCTTC	TRBV2	TRBJ1-2	-	-
CASSAGREQQFF	TGTGCCAGCAGCGCAGGGCGGGAGCAGCAGTTCTTC	TRBV11-2	TRBJ2-1	-	TRBD2
CASSPSSGGQYF	TGTGCCAGCAGCCCATCTAGCGGGGGGCAGTATTTT	TRBV4-2	TRBJ2-3	-	TRBD2
CAISPGIGTEAFF	TGTGCCATCAGCCCGGGGATCGGCACTGAAGCTTTCTTT	TRBV10-3	TRBJ1-1	-	-
CASSEGGGHIIYEQYF	TGTGCCAGCAGCGAGGGGGGGGGCCATATCATCTACGAGCAGTACTTC	TRBV9	TRBJ2-7	-	-
CASRRTGANEAFF	TGTGCCAGCAGACGGACAGGGGCTAATGAAGCTTTCTTT	TRBV6-1	TRBJ1-1	-	TRBD1
CAWSDPQGNTEAFF	TGTGCCTGGAGCGATCCACAGGGTAACACTGAAGCTTTCTTT	TRBV30	TRBJ1-1	-	-
CASSVAGGGTEAFF	TGTGCCAGCAGCGTAGCGGGGGGTGGAACTGAAGCTTTCTTT	TRBV9	TRBJ1-1	few	-
CASRRGDNSPLHF	TGTGCCAGCCGCAGGGGAGATAATTCGCCCCTCCACTTT	TRBV6-1	TRBJ1-6	-	-
CASSLNRGQHNEQFF	TGTGCCAGCAGCTTAAACAGGGGGCAACACAATGAGCAGTTCTTC	TRBV7-3	TRBJ2-1	once	TRBD1
CASSPSGTGEYGYTF	TGTGCCAGCTCACCCTCCGGGACAGGGGAATATGGCTACACCTTC	TRBV18	TRBJ1-2	-	TRBD1
CAIGPGGANVLTF	TGTGCCATCGGTCCGGGTGGGGCCAACGTCCTGACTTTC	TRBV10-3	TRBJ2-6	-	-
CASSLQGNNQPQHF	TGTGCCAGCAGCTTACAGGGAAATAATCAGCCCCAGCATTTT	TRBV5-4	TRBJ1-5	once	-
CASSLALGGEVNTEAFF	TGTGCCAGCAGCTTGGCCCTCGGGGGGGAGGTGAACACTGAAGCTTTCTTT	TRBV5-4	TRBJ1-1	-	-
CASSLRGGGSFYNEQFF	TGTGCCAGCAGCTTAAGAGGCGGGGGGTCCTTCTACAATGAGCAGTTCTTC	TRBV7-3	TRBJ2-1	-	TRBD2
CASSLAQTSGSTDTQYF	TGCGCCAGCAGCTTGGCCCAGACTAGCGGAAGCACAGATACGCAGTATTTT	TRBV5-1	TRBJ2-3	-	TRBD2
CASSLLAGGEEQFF	TGCGCCAGCAGCTTACTAGCGGGGGGAGAGGAGCAGTTCTTC	TRBV5-1	TRBJ2-1	-	TRBD2
CASSIIAMNTEAFF	TGTGCCAGTAGCATCATAGCGATGAACACTGAAGCTTTCTTT	TRBV19	TRBJ1-1	-	-
CASSGTSQETQYF	TGTGCCAGCAGTGGGACTAGCCAAGAGACCCAGTACTTC	TRBV2	TRBJ2-5	-	TRBD2
CASSSRQGWDEKLFF	TGTGCCAGCTCATCCCGACAGGGCTGGGATGAAAAACTGTTTTTT	TRBV18	TRBJ1-4	-	TRBD1
CSVRGSFDEKLFF	TGCAGCGTTAGGGGTTCGTTCGACGAAAAACTGTTTTTT	TRBV29-1	TRBJ1-4	-	-
CASSLDTSYEQYF	TGTGCCAGCAGCTTAGACACCTCCTACGAGCAGTACTTC	TRBV7-6	TRBJ2-7	-	-
CASSLSSGANVLTF	TGCGCCAGCTCCCTGAGCTCTGGGGCCAACGTCCTGACTTTC	TRBV5-1	TRBJ2-6	-	-
CASSHGQINSPLHF	TGTGCCAGCAGCCACGGACAGATTAATTCACCCCTCCACTTT	TRBV11-2	TRBJ1-6	-	-
CSSSLEGGGEGYTF	TGTTCCAGCAGCTTAGAAGGAGGAGGGGAGGGCTACACCTTC	TRBV7-9	TRBJ1-2	-	-
CASLDKNTEAFF	TGTGCCAGCCTTGACAAGAACACTGAAGCTTTCTTT	TRBV6-1	TRBJ1-1	few	-
CASSDRGGSGYTF	TGTGCCAGCAGTGACAGGGGCGGCTCGGGCTACACCTTC	TRBV2	TRBJ1-2	once	-